These 31 T cell receptor beta chains were all obtained from the same sample, sequenced in a study of shared clonotypes between healthy human individuals. Profiled with immunoSEQ multiplex PCR; TCRdb holds only in-frame clones, not every one. This sample has roughly 650,000 clones, with about 95% found just once. Naive CD8 cells lacked CD45RO and underwent positive selection for CCR7, leaving out terminally differentiated effector memory CD45RA+ cells. Sequenced material: naive CD8+ T cells sorted from blood. These receptors all come from a woman younger than 45 in good health.

This chain's CDR3 is CASKAGVGNEQFF. The CDR3 DNA follows: TGCGCCAGCAAGGCCGGAGTTGGCAATGAGCAGTTCTTC. This chain uses TRBV10-2 with TRBJ2-1; D remains ambiguous. Between the trimmed V and J ends, which lost 7 bases and 6 bases, there was a span of 13 bases. Germline CDR1 reads WSHSY; CDR2 reads SAAADI. The CDR3 runs 13 residues.

The chain is built from TRBV6-6 and TRBJ1-1; D perhaps matches TRBD1 (6 bases). The CDR3 totals 14 residues. V was shortened by 6 bases and J by 1 base, with 12 bases between the two germline ends. CDR1 is MNHNY, CDR2 SVGAGI, per germline (reference sequence). CDR3 coding DNA: TGTGCCAGCAGCCCCGACAGGACGAACACTGAAGCTTTCTTT. Translating gives CASSPDRTNTEAFF.

The chain uses TRBV29-1 and TRBJ2-7; 7 bases map to TRBD1. The V segment lost 0 bases and the J segment 0 bases; nucleotides outside the gene matches: 8. The CDR3 covers 16 residues. The germline CDR1 and CDR2 sequences are SQVTM and ANQGSEA. The CDR3: CSVEDFNRDSSYEQYF. CDR3 coding DNA: TGCAGCGTTGAAGATTTCAACCGGGACAGCTCCTACGAGCAGTACTTC.

The chain is built from TRBV5-6 and TRBJ2-7; 10 bases match TRBD2. CDR1 and CDR2 (germline): SGHDT, YYEEEE. The CDR3 has 15 residues. Trimming cost V 4 bases and J 7 bases; bases outside gene matches: 11. CDR3 coding DNA: TGTGCCAGCAGCCAACCACTAGCGGGGTTGGGTGAGCAGTACTTC. As protein: CASSQPLAGLGEQYF. Full variable domain (outside the CDR3, taken from reference TRBV5-6 and TRBJ2-7): DAGVTQSPTHLIKTRGQQVTLRCSPKSGHDTVSWYQQALGQGPQFIFQYYEEEERQRGNFPDRFSGHQFPNYSSELNVNALLLGDSALYLCASSQPLAGLGEQYFGPGTRLTVT.

The chain recombines TRBV7-8 with TRBJ2-3; 9 bases map to TRBD1. This CDR3 contains 17 residues. J gave up 5 bases and V 4 bases, and 13 bases lay outside the gene matches. CDR1 and CDR2 from the germline V gene are SGHVS and FQNEAQ. The CDR3 coding sequence is TGTGCCAGCAGCTGGATCCGGGACAGGGTTTTGGAAGATACGCAGTATTTT. Encoded protein: CASSWIRDRVLEDTQYF.

The chain is built from TRBV5-1 and TRBJ2-3; 8 bases match TRBD2. The V and J ends lost 0 bases and 0 bases, in that order; junction bases with no gene match: 6. This CDR3 has 17 residues. Germline V gives CDR1 SGHRS, CDR2 YFSETQ. Written as DNA, the CDR3 is TGCGCCAGCAGCTTGGCTAGGACTAGCCCTAGCACAGATACGCAGTATTTT. Translated: CASSLARTSPSTDTQYF.

J is TRBJ2-2 and V is TRBV19; TRBD2 matches 7 bases. V lost 4 bases and J lost 5; bases outside the gene matches: 7. This CDR3 contains 15 residues. Germline V gives CDR1 LNHDA, CDR2 SQIVND (reference sequence). CDR3 DNA: TGTGCCAGTAGTAGCGGGAGCGGGTGGACCGGGGAGCTGTTTTTT. Amino acid sequence: CASSSGSGWTGELFF.

This chain connects TRBV27 to TRBJ2-7; TRBD1 aligns across 7 bases. Germline V gene sequence: CDR1 MNHEY, CDR2 SMNVEV (reference sequence). With V trimmed by 4 bases and J by 2 bases, 2 bases remained unmatched. This CDR3 comprises 13 residues. The CDR3 loop reads CASSSDRAYEQYF. In DNA form, the CDR3 reads TGTGCCAGCAGTTCCGACAGGGCCTACGAGCAGTACTTC.

The V call is TRBV5-4, the J call TRBJ2-3; D gene uncertain. Trimming left V 4 bases short and J 0 bases short, with 6 bases between. CDR3 size: 13 residues. The germline V gene encodes CDR1 SGHNT and CDR2 YYREEE (reference sequence). The CDR3 here is CASSLTSTDTQYF. The CDR3 region has the DNA TGTGCCAGCAGCCTAACTAGCACAGATACGCAGTATTTT. The full variable domain, rest sourced from reference TRBV5-4 and TRBJ2-3, is ETGVTQSPTHLIKTRGQQVTLRCSSQSGHNTVSWYQQALGQGPQFIFQYYREEENGRGNFPPRFSGLQFPNYSSELNVNALELDDSALYLCASSLTSTDTQYFGPGTRLTVL.

This clone was seen only once. The V gene is TRBV2, the J gene TRBJ2-7; 8 bases map to TRBD1. V was pared by 4 bases and J by 0 bases, with 2 bases of the junction left unmatched. Germline CDR1 SNHLY, CDR2 FYNNEI. The CDR3 has 14 residues. For the CDR3, the DNA is TGTGCCAGCAGTGGGACAGGGAGCTCCTACGAGCAGTACTTC. It translates to CASSGTGSSYEQYF.

V and J are TRBV4-1 and TRBJ2-1, with TRBD2 matching 8 bases. The CDR3 has 17 residues. Germline CDR1 reads MGHRA; CDR2 reads YSYEKL. J gave up 4 bases and V 4 bases, and 12 bases lay outside the gene matches. The CDR3 DNA is TGCGCCAGCAGCCCGAGAGCCCTAGCGGGTGATTACAATGAGCAGTTCTTC. Translated: CASSPRALAGDYNEQFF.

The rearrangement links TRBV28 to TRBJ2-7, with 8 bases identical to TRBD2. Germline CDR1 is MDHEN and CDR2 is SYDVKM. This CDR3 spans 15 amino acids. Germline trimming cut 6 bases from V and 3 bases from J; bases unmatched to any gene: 10. The CDR3 DNA reads as TGTGCCAGCAGCTACCGGAGCGGGAGTGTCTACGAGCAGTACTTC. This gives the protein CASSYRSGSVYEQYF. Variable domain in full (rest from reference TRBV28 and TRBJ2-7): DVKVTQSSRYLVKRTGEKVFLECVQDMDHENMFWYRQDPGLGLRLIYFSYDVKMKEKGDIPEGYSVSREKKERFSLILESASTNQTSMYLCASSYRSGSVYEQYFGPGTRLTVT.

The chain combines TRBV5-8 with TRBJ2-7; TRBD1 agrees at 8 bases. With 5 bases clipped from V and 4 bases from J, the junction kept 5 bases outside the gene matches. The CDR3 has 13 residues. CDR1 SGHTS and CDR2 YDEGEE come from the germline V gene. In DNA form, the CDR3 reads TGTGCCAGCAGGGACAGGGATGTTTACGAGCAGTACTTC. Protein: CASRDRDVYEQYF.

The rearrangement uses TRBV6-5 and TRBJ2-2, with 14 bases identical to TRBD2. V gave up 4 bases and J gave up 8 bases; unmatched junction bases: 6. This CDR3 is built from 16 residues. Germline assignment: CDR1 MNHEY and CDR2 SVGAGI. The CDR3, as DNA: TGTGCCAGCAGTTTACAGGGACTAGCGGGAGTTGGGGAGCTGTTTTTT. It translates to CASSLQGLAGVGELFF.

The chain couples TRBV12-2 to TRBJ2-1; TRBD2 is the table's D call, not checked against the DNA. TRBV12-2 is a pseudogene segment. There are 11 residues in the CDR3. Written as DNA, the CDR3 is TGTGCAAGTCGCCCGGGAGGTGAGCAGTTCTTC. This codes for CASRPGGEQFF.

The chain is built from TRBV5-4 and TRBJ2-5, with TRBD2 matching 12 bases. The V and J ends lost 1 base and 5 bases, in that order; junction bases with no gene match: 12. Germline CDR1 and CDR2: SGHNT and YYREEE (reference sequence). The CDR3 loop spans 18 amino acids. CDR3: CASSLSLAGGVGLETQYF. The CDR3, as DNA: TGTGCCAGCAGCTTGAGCCTAGCGGGAGGGGTAGGCCTTGAGACCCAGTACTTC. Full variable domain (outside the CDR3, taken from reference TRBV5-4 and TRBJ2-5): ETGVTQSPTHLIKTRGQQVTLRCSSQSGHNTVSWYQQALGQGPQFIFQYYREEENGRGNFPPRFSGLQFPNYSSELNVNALELDDSALYLCASSLSLAGGVGLETQYFGPGTRLLVL.

The gene calls are TRBV13 and TRBJ1-3; 12 bases are a match to TRBD1. Germline CDR1 reads PRHDT; CDR2 reads FYEKMQ (reference sequence). The CDR3 has 15 amino acids. After removal of 5 bases from V and 4 bases from J, the junction contained 3 bases not matched to a gene. The CDR3 nucleotides read TGTGCCAGCAGCCCGGGACAGGGGGCAGGAAACACCATATATTTT. It is translated as CASSPGQGAGNTIYF.

CDR3 DNA: TGTGCCAGCAGCAACCCTAGCGGGAGCTCCTACAATGAGCAGTTCTTC. Translating gives CASSNPSGSSYNEQFF. The chain employs TRBV7-9 and TRBJ2-1; 10 nucleotides agree with TRBD2. There are 16 residues in the CDR3. V was pared by 5 bases and J by 0 bases, with 4 bases of the junction left unmatched. Germline V gene data show CDR1 as SEHNR and CDR2 as FQNEAQ (reference sequence).

This clone was recorded once. V gene TRBV28 combines with J gene TRBJ2-7; TRBD1 matches 7 bases. V lost 5 bases and J lost 5; bases outside the gene matches: 9. The CDR3 consists of 14 residues. Per the germline V gene, CDR1 is MDHEN and CDR2 is SYDVKM. The CDR3 sequence is CASSALTRGNEQYF. CDR3 sequence (DNA): TGTGCCAGCAGTGCCTTAACCAGGGGGAACGAGCAGTACTTC.

The J gene is TRBJ2-4, the V gene TRBV4-1, with D uncertain. The germline V and J ends were trimmed by 2 bases and 0 bases, with 8 bases remaining between them. The CDR3 spans 15 residues. The germline V gene encodes CDR1 MGHRA and CDR2 YSYEKL. In nucleotides, the CDR3 is TGCGCCAGCAGCCAATCAGAGGTAGCCAAAAACATTCAGTACTTC. Its protein is CASSQSEVAKNIQYF.

The J gene is TRBJ2-7, the V gene TRBV11-2, with no clear D. In germline, CDR1 is SGHAT, CDR2 FQNNGV. Trimming stripped 4 bases from V and 3 bases from J, with 22 bases between. The length of the CDR3 is 17 residues. The chain's CDR3 is CASSSSRVGTVVYEQYF. CDR3 nucleotide sequence: TGTGCCAGCAGCTCGTCCCGGGTGGGAACGGTAGTCTACGAGCAGTACTTC.

This chain joins TRBV27 and TRBJ2-3, with 8 bases lining up with TRBD2. CDR3 length: 16 residues. In germline, CDR1 is MNHEY, CDR2 SMNVEV (reference sequence). V gave up 4 bases and J gave up 6 bases; unmatched junction bases: 12. CDR3: CASSSLTSEYQDTQYF. In nucleotides, the CDR3 is TGTGCCAGCAGTTCCCTGACTAGCGAGTACCAGGATACGCAGTATTTT.

The genes are TRBV4-1 and TRBJ2-7; D is undetermined. Germline values: CDR1 MGHRA, CDR2 YSYEKL. Trimming removed 3 bases from V and 3 bases from J, with 12 bases in between. This CDR3 is built from 14 residues. The CDR3 sequence is CASSHPNANYEQYF. In DNA form, the CDR3 reads TGCGCCAGCAGCCATCCCAACGCGAACTACGAGCAGTACTTC.

V is TRBV9 and J is TRBJ2-7; 7 bases agree with TRBD2. V gave up 4 bases and J gave up 4 bases; unmatched junction bases: 14. The CDR3 totals 16 residues. Germline lookup yields CDR1 SGDLS and CDR2 YYNGEE. DNA for the CDR3: TGTGCCAGCAGCTCCAACCCCAGCGGGATAATGTACGAGCAGTACTTC. Protein sequence: CASSSNPSGIMYEQYF.

The CDR3 DNA reads TGTGCCAGCAGCACCAGGGGGGACTACGAGCAGTACTTC. Its translation: CASSTRGDYEQYF. The chain recombines TRBV7-9 with TRBJ2-7, with D perhaps TRBD1 (7 bases). Trimming took 5 bases from V and 3 from J, leaving 11 bases between them. CDR1 is SEHNR, CDR2 FQNEAQ, per germline (reference sequence). This CDR3 spans 13 amino acids.

The V call is TRBV28, the J call TRBJ2-5, with TRBD1 as a possible D gene (5 bases). The CDR3 is 16 amino acids. V lost 6 bases and J 7 bases, leaving 24 bases between the germline ends. The germline V gene encodes CDR1 MDHEN and CDR2 SYDVKM. CDR3 in amino acids: CASSLPTETVEATQYF. The CDR3 nucleotides are TGTGCCAGCAGCCTTCCGACAGAGACGGTAGAGGCGACCCAGTACTTC. Looking up the rest from reference TRBV28 and TRBJ2-5 gives the full variable domain: DVKVTQSSRYLVKRTGEKVFLECVQDMDHENMFWYRQDPGLGLRLIYFSYDVKMKEKGDIPEGYSVSREKKERFSLILESASTNQTSMYLCASSLPTETVEATQYFGPGTRLLVL.

The rearrangement uses TRBV27 and TRBJ2-7; possible D gene TRBD2, 6 bases. Germline-derived CDR1 and CDR2 are MNHEY and SMNVEV (reference sequence). V lost 5 bases, J lost 5 bases, and 19 bases lay in between. This CDR3 has 15 residues. The CDR3 coding sequence is TGTGCCAGCAGTCCGCTGAGGGAGGCGAGACACGAGCAGTACTTC. It translates to CASSPLREARHEQYF.

The chain carries TRBV19 and TRBJ1-1; D ambiguous. In germline, CDR1 is LNHDA, CDR2 SQIVND (reference sequence). CDR3 length: 15 residues. Between the trimmed V and J ends, which lost 7 bases and 3 bases, there was a span of 18 bases. As DNA, the CDR3 is TGTGCCAGTATTCCATCGGAGGGCGCCTACACTGAAGCTTTCTTT. It yields the protein CASIPSEGAYTEAFF.

V gene TRBV7-9 combines with J gene TRBJ2-2; no clear D. Germline V gives CDR1 SEHNR, CDR2 FQNEAQ (reference sequence). This CDR3 has 15 residues. V was trimmed by 0 bases and J by 3 bases, leaving 8 bases between them. CDR3 bases: TGTGCCAGCAGCTTAGCGGTATTAGACACCGGGGAGCTGTTTTTT. This codes for CASSLAVLDTGELFF.

The chain combines TRBV7-6 with TRBJ2-7; TRBD1 agrees at 9 bases. Germline values: CDR1 SGHVS, CDR2 FNYEAQ. The CDR3 runs to 16 residues. Unmatched junction bases numbered 8, after V lost 5 bases and J lost 0 bases. CDR3 bases: TGTGCCAGCAGCGGCCTCCGGGACAGGGTCTCCTACGAGCAGTACTTC. Its protein product is CASSGLRDRVSYEQYF.

The chain has TRBV4-1 and TRBJ1-2, with 7 bases identical to TRBD1. V lost 3 bases and J lost 6; bases outside the gene matches: 7. CDR3 size: 14 residues. The germline CDR1 and CDR2 sequences are MGHRA and YSYEKL. This CDR3 is CASSQAQTGNGYTF. In DNA form, the CDR3 reads TGCGCCAGCAGCCAGGCCCAGACAGGGAATGGCTACACCTTC.